Listed below are T cell receptor beta chains from one sample, sequenced in a study of molecular identifiers for immune sequencing clone quantification. TCRdb processed the PCR reads anew with MiXCR; each CDR3 protein has one entry. Here the sample spans hundreds of thousands of distinct CDR3 sequences, about 20% being singletons. The specimen was naive CD8+ T cells from blood, with Jurkat cell RNA spiked in. Receptors were obtained from a human donor in good health. Some libraries in this study had Jurkat cell RNA spiked in. Each CDR3 is given with its conserved first and last residue. The order of the fields is J gene, V gene, D gene, clone size, CDR3 DNA, CDR3 protein. D genes are given only for firm matches. Size values are once, few and many counts, or a class for expanded clones, and some rows have none.

j_call: TRBJ2-1; v_call: TRBV20-1; d_call: NA; clone_size: NA; cdr3_nt: TGCAGTGCTAGAGACCACATTGCCTCCGTGTACAATGAGCAGTTCTTC; cdr3_aa: CSARDHIASVYNEQFF
j_call: TRBJ2-7; v_call: TRBV4-3; d_call: NA; clone_size: many; cdr3_nt: TGCGCCAGCAGCCAAGATCGGAGGTTCAGCGGCGGCGGCGAGCAGTACTTC; cdr3_aa: CASSQDRRFSGGGEQYF
j_call: TRBJ2-7; v_call: TRBV14; d_call: NA; clone_size: few; cdr3_nt: TGTGCCAGCAGCCAGGACAGTTCCTTCTCCTACGAGCAGTACTTC; cdr3_aa: CASSQDSSFSYEQYF
j_call: TRBJ2-2; v_call: TRBV4-3; d_call: NA; clone_size: NA; cdr3_nt: TGCGCCAGCAGCCACGCAGTTAACACCGGGGAGCTGTTTTTT; cdr3_aa: CASSHAVNTGELFF
j_call: TRBJ2-7; v_call: TRBV27; d_call: TRBD2; clone_size: few; cdr3_nt: TGTGCCAGCAGTCCTGGACTAGCGGGAGGCCGCGAGCAGTACTTC; cdr3_aa: CASSPGLAGGREQYF
j_call: TRBJ2-7; v_call: TRBV24-1; d_call: NA; clone_size: many; cdr3_nt: TGTGCCACCAGTGATTTATCGGGGCACGAGCAGTACTTC; cdr3_aa: CATSDLSGHEQYF
j_call: TRBJ1-6; v_call: TRBV9; d_call: NA; clone_size: many; cdr3_nt: TGTGCCAGCAGCCCCCAGGACCGAGATTCACCCCTCCACTTT; cdr3_aa: CASSPQDRDSPLHF
j_call: TRBJ2-3; v_call: TRBV28; d_call: TRBD2; clone_size: many; cdr3_nt: TGTGCCAGCAGTTTTGCGGGGAGGGCAGATACGCAGTATTTT; cdr3_aa: CASSFAGRADTQYF
j_call: TRBJ1-3; v_call: TRBV2; d_call: NA; clone_size: many; cdr3_nt: TGTGCCAGCAGCGCATGGAGACCGAACGGAGGCTCTGGAAACACCATATATTTT; cdr3_aa: CASSAWRPNGGSGNTIYF
j_call: TRBJ2-7; v_call: TRBV20-1; d_call: NA; clone_size: NA; cdr3_nt: TGCAGTGCTAGAGATACGGACAGATCCTACGAGCAGTACTTC; cdr3_aa: CSARDTDRSYEQYF
j_call: TRBJ1-5; v_call: TRBV6-5; d_call: NA; clone_size: many; cdr3_nt: TGTGCCAGCAAATATAGTCCAGGGGATCAGCCCCAGCATTTT; cdr3_aa: CASKYSPGDQPQHF
j_call: TRBJ2-3; v_call: TRBV19; d_call: TRBD2; clone_size: few; cdr3_nt: TGTGCCAGTAGTCTACTGCGGGAGGGCCGGGGAGATACGCAGTATTTT; cdr3_aa: CASSLLREGRGDTQYF
j_call: TRBJ2-7; v_call: TRBV13; d_call: NA; clone_size: many; cdr3_nt: TGTGCCAGCAGCTTCCGGCACGATTACGAGCAGTACTTC; cdr3_aa: CASSFRHDYEQYF
j_call: TRBJ2-3; v_call: TRBV20-1; d_call: NA; clone_size: many; cdr3_nt: TGCAGTGCTAGAGCTGAGGCGGTCGGGGTCGTGGCAGATACGCAGTATTTT; cdr3_aa: CSARAEAVGVVADTQYF
j_call: TRBJ2-7; v_call: TRBV30; d_call: NA; clone_size: few; cdr3_nt: TGTGCCTGGAGTGGCCCGCCGACCTACGAGCAGTACTTC; cdr3_aa: CAWSGPPTYEQYF
j_call: TRBJ2-3; v_call: TRBV30; d_call: NA; clone_size: many; cdr3_nt: TGTGCCTGGGCCATAACAGATACGCAGTATTTT; cdr3_aa: CAWAITDTQYF
j_call: TRBJ2-5; v_call: TRBV19; d_call: NA; clone_size: NA; cdr3_nt: TGTGCCAGTAGTATAGATCTGGGGGGGGCCTCGGCAGAGACCCAGTACTTC; cdr3_aa: CASSIDLGGASAETQYF
j_call: TRBJ2-7; v_call: TRBV25-1; d_call: NA; clone_size: many; cdr3_nt: TGTGCCAGCAGTCTCGGGTGGCACGAGCAGTACTTC; cdr3_aa: CASSLGWHEQYF
j_call: TRBJ2-7; v_call: TRBV19; d_call: NA; clone_size: many; cdr3_nt: TGTGCCAGTAGTATTGTTTGGGACACGACTTACGAGCAGTACTTC; cdr3_aa: CASSIVWDTTYEQYF
j_call: TRBJ2-7; v_call: TRBV7-3; d_call: NA; clone_size: many; cdr3_nt: TGTGCCAGCAGCCCCTCGGGCATTGGCGAGCAGTACTTC; cdr3_aa: CASSPSGIGEQYF
j_call: TRBJ2-3; v_call: TRBV6-5; d_call: TRBD2; clone_size: few; cdr3_nt: TGTGCCAGCAGTTACGGCGCGGGAGGGATAGATACGCAGTATTTT; cdr3_aa: CASSYGAGGIDTQYF
j_call: TRBJ1-4; v_call: TRBV9; d_call: TRBD1; clone_size: few; cdr3_nt: TGTGCCAGCAGCAGACAGGGGGCGAGTGAAAAACTGTTTTTT; cdr3_aa: CASSRQGASEKLFF
j_call: TRBJ1-1; v_call: TRBV7-9; d_call: TRBD1; clone_size: many; cdr3_nt: TGTGCCAGCAGCTCATCGACAGGGGGAAGGGCTGAAGCTTTCTTT; cdr3_aa: CASSSSTGGRAEAFF
j_call: TRBJ2-1; v_call: TRBV15; d_call: NA; clone_size: many; cdr3_nt: TGTGCCACCAGCAGCCTACCAGGGGTGCCAACAATGAGGAATGAGCAGTTCTTC; cdr3_aa: CATSSLPGVPTMRNEQFF
j_call: TRBJ2-3; v_call: TRBV19; d_call: TRBD2; clone_size: NA; cdr3_nt: TGTGCCAGTAGTATAGATCAGCTAGCGGGAGGGCGAGATACGCAGTATTTT; cdr3_aa: CASSIDQLAGGRDTQYF